The 9 T cell receptor beta chains listed next were all sequenced from one sample in a study of blood T cells in healthy people across ages. PCR was performed a second time for about 7 to 12 cycles using a sample-barcoded 5' primer and a J-beta primer mix. MiXCR, run by TCRdb on the 5' RACE reads, gives a single entry per CDR3 protein. The sample contains some 550,000 distinct CDR3 sequences, around 48% of which appear only once. Sequencing was performed on blood. These receptors all come from a man older than 75 in good health.

Regarding this clonotype: A much larger clonotype is one base distant, so this may be a read error. The chain carries TRBV28 and TRBJ2-5, with D tentatively TRBD2 (6 bases). CDR3 size: 13 residues. V lost 6 bases to trimming and J lost 9 bases, with 17 bases between them. CDR1 and CDR2 (germline): MDHEN, SYDVKM. In nucleotides, the CDR3 is TGTGCCAGCAGGGACACTGGCCCGGGGGCCCAGTACTTC. It specifies CASRDTGPGAQYF. Full variable domain (remainder filled in from reference TRBV28 and TRBJ2-5): DVKVTQSSRYLVKRTGEKVFLECVQDMDHENMFWYRQDPGLGLRLIYFSYDVKMKEKGDIPEGYSVSREKKERFSLILESASTNQTSMYLCASRDTGPGAQYFGPGTRLLVL.

About this clonotype itself: A read error may explain this, as a much larger clone is one base away. Written as DNA, the CDR3 is TGTGCCAGCCTACAGGGAGGCGCGACCCAGAACTTC. Translated, it gives CASLQGGATQNF. The gene calls are TRBV6-6 and TRBJ2-5, with D perhaps matching TRBD1 or TRBD2 (6 bases each). There are 12 residues in the CDR3. CDR1 is MNHNY and CDR2 is SVGAGI in the germline V gene (reference sequence).

This clonotype has only one observation. The chain carries TRBV9 and TRBJ2-5; D remains ambiguous. The CDR3 length is 15 residues. CDR1 SGDLS and CDR2 YYNGEE come from the germline V gene. V was trimmed by 5 bases and J by 11 bases, leaving 25 bases between them. CDR3 loop: CASRFLPHGGDEQYF. The DNA of the CDR3 is TGTGCCAGCAGGTTCCTCCCACATGGTGGCGATGAGCAGTACTTC.

In its sample, this clonotype was seen a few times. The chain links TRBV15 to TRBJ2-4; D is perhaps TRBD2 (5 bases). V shed 1 base and J shed 9 bases, with 10 bases lying between them. CDR1 is LNHNV, CDR2 YYDKDF, per germline (reference sequence). The CDR3 runs to 13 residues. The CDR3 spells CATSRGTSVIQYF. The DNA of the CDR3 is TGTGCCACCAGCAGAGGGACTTCCGTCATTCAGTACTTC.

The chain combines TRBV6-2 or TRBV6-3 with TRBJ2-1, with TRBD2 identical over 14 bases. J lost 11 bases, V lost 5 bases, and 8 bases had no gene match. The CDR3 runs to 15 residues. CDR1 and CDR2 (germline): MNHEY, SVGEGT. CDR3 loop: CASSPPGLAGAQQFF. The CDR3 DNA is TGTGCCAGCAGTCCCCCGGGACTAGCGGGGGCCCAGCAGTTCTTC.

The CDR3, as DNA: TGTGCCAGCAAAGCGCGTGACGGCAGGGGTACCTACGAGCAGTACTTC. Amino acids: CASKARDGRGTYEQYF. J is TRBJ2-7 and V is TRBV28; a weak D match, TRBD1 (6 bases). The V gene lost 7 bases and the J gene lost 2 bases, with 21 bases spanning the gap. CDR3 size: 16 residues. Germline V gene sequence: CDR1 MDHEN, CDR2 SYDVKM.

The chain couples TRBV5-1 to TRBJ2-1; 12 nucleotides match TRBD2. CDR1 is SGHRS, CDR2 YFSETQ, per germline. The V segment lost 4 bases and the J segment 2 bases; nucleotides outside the gene matches: 7. There are 17 residues in the CDR3. The CDR3 loop is CASSTGTSGFPYNEQFF. The CDR3 DNA reads TGCGCCAGCAGCACCGGGACTAGCGGGTTTCCCTACAATGAGCAGTTCTTC.

This clonotype was counted between two and nine times. The chain links TRBV7-9 to TRBJ2-7; TRBD1 agrees at 9 bases. Germline trimming cut 4 bases from V and 1 base from J; bases unmatched to any gene: 5. Germline values: CDR1 SEHNR, CDR2 FQNEAQ (reference sequence). This CDR3 has 15 residues. Written as DNA, the CDR3 is TGTGCCAGCAGCTCAACAGGGGGCCAATCCTACGAGCAGTACTTC. This sequence encodes CASSSTGGQSYEQYF. Full variable domain (remainder filled in from reference TRBV7-9 and TRBJ2-7): DTGVSQNPRHKITKRGQNVTFRCDPISEHNRLYWYRQTLGQGPEFLTYFQNEAQLEKSRLLSDRFSAERPKGSFSTLEIQRTEQGDSAMYLCASSSTGGQSYEQYFGPGTRLTVT.

In nucleotides, the CDR3 is TGCGCCAGCAGCCAAGCCGCCGCCTTGACAGACAACTATGGCTACACCTTC. Protein: CASSQAAALTDNYGYTF. The chain combines TRBV4-3 with TRBJ1-2; possibly TRBD1 for D (5 bases). Germline V CDR1 and CDR2: LGHNA, YSLEER. The CDR3 totals 17 residues. V was cut by 1 base and J by 2 bases, with 17 bases left in between.